Here is one TCR beta chain with its context. Its cognate antigen is unknown. The naive CD8 subset, CD45RO-negative cells positively selected for CCR7, excluded terminally differentiated effector memory CD45RA+ cells. Within Nashville, Tennessee resided all donors, each a Caucasian adult. This record comes from a study of shared clonotypes between healthy human individuals. Study results and caveats: Naive subsets generally exceeded memory subsets in estimated richness. Unshared clonotypes carried lower generation probabilities than those common to all four donors.

The data were produced by immunoSEQ multiplex PCR, yet TCRdb's version contains in-frame clones alone and is incomplete. This table holds millions of clones, around 93% found once. The sample comprised naive CD8+ T cells from PBMCs. This sequence originates from a man aged 18 to 30 in good health. Some clones in this sample may be carry-over from other donors' samples.

The CDR3 DNA is TGCGCCAGCAGCTTGGCAAGTGACAGGGGGCTAGATTATGGCTACACCTTC. Its translation is CASSLASDRGLDYGYTF. This chain connects TRBV5-1 to TRBJ1-2; 10 bases are shared with TRBD1. The CDR3 has 17 residues. Trimming took 0 bases from V and 5 from J; bases not matched to a gene: 10. CDR1 and CDR2 (germline): SGHRS, YFSETQ.